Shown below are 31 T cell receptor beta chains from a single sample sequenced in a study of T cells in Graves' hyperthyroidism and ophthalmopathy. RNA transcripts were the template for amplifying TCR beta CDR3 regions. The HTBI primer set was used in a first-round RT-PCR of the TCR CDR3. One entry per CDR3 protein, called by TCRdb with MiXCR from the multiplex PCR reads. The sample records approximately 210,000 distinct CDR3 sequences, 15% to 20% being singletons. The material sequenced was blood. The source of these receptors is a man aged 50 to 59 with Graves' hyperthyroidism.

Written as DNA, the CDR3 is TGTGCCAGCAGTTCACAACAGGGGTCGTGGGAGCAGTACTTC. This codes for CASSSQQGSWEQYF. The rearrangement joins TRBV28 to TRBJ2-7; 7 nucleotides line up with TRBD1. CDR1 is MDHEN and CDR2 is SYDVKM in the germline V gene. The CDR3 sequence is 14 residues long. With 4 bases clipped from V and 7 bases from J, the junction kept 10 bases outside the gene matches.

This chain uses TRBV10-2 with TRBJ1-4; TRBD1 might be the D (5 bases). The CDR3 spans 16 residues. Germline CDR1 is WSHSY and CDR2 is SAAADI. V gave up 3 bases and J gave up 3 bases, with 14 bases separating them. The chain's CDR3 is CASSESGDRSNEKLFF. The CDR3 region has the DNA TGCGCCAGCAGTGAATCGGGGGATAGATCTAATGAAAAACTGTTTTTT.

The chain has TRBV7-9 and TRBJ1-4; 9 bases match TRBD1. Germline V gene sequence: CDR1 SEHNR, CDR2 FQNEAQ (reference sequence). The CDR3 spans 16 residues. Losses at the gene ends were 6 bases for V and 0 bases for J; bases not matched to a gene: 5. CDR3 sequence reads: CASRSDRGPTNEKLFF. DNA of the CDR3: TGTGCCAGCAGGTCGGACAGGGGACCAACTAATGAAAAACTGTTTTTT.

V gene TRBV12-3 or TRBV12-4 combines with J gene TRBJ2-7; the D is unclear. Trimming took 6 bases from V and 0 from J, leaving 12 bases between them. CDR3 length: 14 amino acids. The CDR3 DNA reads TGTGCCAGCAGATACAAAGCCAGCTCCTACGAGCAGTACTTC. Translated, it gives CASRYKASSYEQYF.

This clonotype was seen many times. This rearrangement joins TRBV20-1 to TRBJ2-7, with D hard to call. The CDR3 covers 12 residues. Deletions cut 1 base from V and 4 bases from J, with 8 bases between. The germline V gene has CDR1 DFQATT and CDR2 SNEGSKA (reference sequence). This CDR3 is CSARVTDYEQYF. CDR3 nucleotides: TGCAGTGCTAGAGTCACGGATTACGAGCAGTACTTC.

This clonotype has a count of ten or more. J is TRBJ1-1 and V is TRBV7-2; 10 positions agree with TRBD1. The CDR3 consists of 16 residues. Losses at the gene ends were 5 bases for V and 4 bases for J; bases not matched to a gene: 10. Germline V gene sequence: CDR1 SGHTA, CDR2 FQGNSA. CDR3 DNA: TGTGCCAGCAGCCTCCGGACAGGGGGGGGCCTCACTGAAGCTTTCTTT. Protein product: CASSLRTGGGLTEAFF.

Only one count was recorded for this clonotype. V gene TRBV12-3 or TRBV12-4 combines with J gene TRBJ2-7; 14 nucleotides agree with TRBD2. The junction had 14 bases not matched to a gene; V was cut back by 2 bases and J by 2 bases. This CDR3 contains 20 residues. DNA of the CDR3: TGTGCCAGCAGTTTAACCACCTCATTCGGGACTAGCGGGAGCCCCTACGAGCAGTACTTC. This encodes CASSLTTSFGTSGSPYEQYF.

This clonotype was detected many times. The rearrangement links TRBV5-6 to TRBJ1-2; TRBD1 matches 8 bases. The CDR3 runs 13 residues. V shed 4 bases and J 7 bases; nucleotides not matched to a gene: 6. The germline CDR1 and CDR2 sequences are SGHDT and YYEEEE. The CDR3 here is CASSVTGASGYTF. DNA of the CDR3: TGTGCCAGCAGCGTGACAGGGGCGTCTGGCTACACCTTC.

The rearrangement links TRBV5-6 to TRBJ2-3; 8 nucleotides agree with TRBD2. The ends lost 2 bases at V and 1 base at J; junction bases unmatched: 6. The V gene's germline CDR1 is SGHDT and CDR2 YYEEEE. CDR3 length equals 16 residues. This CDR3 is CASSFWSGSGTDTQYF. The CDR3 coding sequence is TGTGCCAGCAGCTTTTGGAGCGGGAGTGGCACAGATACGCAGTATTTT. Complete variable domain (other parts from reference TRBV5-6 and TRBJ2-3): DAGVTQSPTHLIKTRGQQVTLRCSPKSGHDTVSWYQQALGQGPQFIFQYYEEEERQRGNFPDRFSGHQFPNYSSELNVNALLLGDSALYLCASSFWSGSGTDTQYFGPGTRLTVL.

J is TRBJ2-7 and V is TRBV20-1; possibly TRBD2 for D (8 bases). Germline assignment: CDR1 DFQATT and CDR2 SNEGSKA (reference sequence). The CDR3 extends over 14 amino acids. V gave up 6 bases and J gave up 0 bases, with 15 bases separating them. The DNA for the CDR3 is TGCAGTGCCCGGGAGGGGGCGAGCTCCTACGAGCAGTACTTC. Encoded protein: CSAREGASSYEQYF.

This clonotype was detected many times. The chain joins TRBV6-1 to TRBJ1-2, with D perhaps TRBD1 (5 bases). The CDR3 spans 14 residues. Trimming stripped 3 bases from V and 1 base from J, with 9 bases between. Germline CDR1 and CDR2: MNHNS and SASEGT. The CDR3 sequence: CASSEQGNNYGYTF. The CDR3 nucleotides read TGTGCCAGCAGTGAGCAGGGAAATAACTATGGCTACACCTTC.

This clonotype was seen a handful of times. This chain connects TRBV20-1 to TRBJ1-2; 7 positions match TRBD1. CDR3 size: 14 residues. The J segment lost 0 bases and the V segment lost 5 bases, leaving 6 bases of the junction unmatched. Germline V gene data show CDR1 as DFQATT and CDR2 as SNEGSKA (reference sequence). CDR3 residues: CSAYATGTNYGYTF. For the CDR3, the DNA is TGCAGTGCTTACGCGACAGGGACTAACTATGGCTACACCTTC.

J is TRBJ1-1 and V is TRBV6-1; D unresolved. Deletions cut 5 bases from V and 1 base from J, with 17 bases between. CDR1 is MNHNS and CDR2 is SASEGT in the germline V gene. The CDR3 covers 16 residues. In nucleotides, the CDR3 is TGTGCCAGCAGTTTTACCCTCATCGGGTCGAACACTGAAGCTTTCTTT. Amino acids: CASSFTLIGSNTEAFF.

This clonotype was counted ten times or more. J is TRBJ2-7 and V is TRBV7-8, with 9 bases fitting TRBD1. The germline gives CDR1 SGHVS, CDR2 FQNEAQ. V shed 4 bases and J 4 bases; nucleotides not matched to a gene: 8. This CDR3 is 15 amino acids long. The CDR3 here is CASSSSRDRAYEQYF. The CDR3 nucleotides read TGTGCCAGCAGCTCTTCCCGGGACAGGGCGTACGAGCAGTACTTC. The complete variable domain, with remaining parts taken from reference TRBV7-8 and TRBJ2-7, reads GAGVSQSPRYKVAKRGQDVALRCDPISGHVSLFWYQQALGQGPEFLTYFQNEAQLDKSGLPSDRFFAERPEGSVSTLKIQRTQQEDSAVYLCASSSSRDRAYEQYFGPGTRLTVT.

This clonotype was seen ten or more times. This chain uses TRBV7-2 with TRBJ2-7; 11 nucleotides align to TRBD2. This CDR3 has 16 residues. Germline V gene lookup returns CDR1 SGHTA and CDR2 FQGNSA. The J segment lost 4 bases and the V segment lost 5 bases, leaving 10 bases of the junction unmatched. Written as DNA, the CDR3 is TGTGCCAGCAGCCCCGTGGGCGGGACTAGCGGATACGAGCAGTACTTC. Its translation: CASSPVGGTSGYEQYF.

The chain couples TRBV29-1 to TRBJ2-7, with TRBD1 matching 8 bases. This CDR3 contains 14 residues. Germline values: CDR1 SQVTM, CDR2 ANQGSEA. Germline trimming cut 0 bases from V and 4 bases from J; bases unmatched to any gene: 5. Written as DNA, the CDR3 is TGCAGCGTTGAAGATAGTACAGGGGGGTACGAGCAGTACTTC. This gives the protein CSVEDSTGGYEQYF.

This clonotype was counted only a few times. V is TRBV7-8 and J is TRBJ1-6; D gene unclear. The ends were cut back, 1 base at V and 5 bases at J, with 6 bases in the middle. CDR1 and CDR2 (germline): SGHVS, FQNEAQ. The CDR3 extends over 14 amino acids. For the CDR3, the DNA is TGTGCCAGCAGCTTAGAGGGAAATAATTCACCCCTCCACTTT. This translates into CASSLEGNNSPLHF.

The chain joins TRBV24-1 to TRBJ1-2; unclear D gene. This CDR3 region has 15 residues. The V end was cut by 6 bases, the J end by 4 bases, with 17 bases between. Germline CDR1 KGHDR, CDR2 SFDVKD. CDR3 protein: CATSPRVGSSYGYTF. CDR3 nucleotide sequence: TGTGCCACCAGTCCCCGTGTGGGCAGCTCCTATGGCTACACCTTC.

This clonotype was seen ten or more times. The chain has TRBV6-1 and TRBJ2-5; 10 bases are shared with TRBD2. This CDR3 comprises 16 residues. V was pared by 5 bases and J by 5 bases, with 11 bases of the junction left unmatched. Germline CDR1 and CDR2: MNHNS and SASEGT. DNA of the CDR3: TGTGCCAGCAGTCCTCGGACAGCGGGAGGGCCGGAGACCCAGTACTTC. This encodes CASSPRTAGGPETQYF.

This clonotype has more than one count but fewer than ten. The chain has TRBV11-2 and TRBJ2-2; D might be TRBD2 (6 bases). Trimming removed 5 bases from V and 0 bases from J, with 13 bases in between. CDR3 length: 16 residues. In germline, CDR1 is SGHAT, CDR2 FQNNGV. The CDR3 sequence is CASSQQLASNTGELFF. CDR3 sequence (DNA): TGTGCCAGCAGCCAGCAACTAGCATCGAACACCGGGGAGCTGTTTTTT. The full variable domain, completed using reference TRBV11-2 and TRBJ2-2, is EAGVAQSPRYKIIEKRQSVAFWCNPISGHATLYWYQQILGQGPKLLIQFQNNGVVDDSQLPKDRFSAERLKGVDSTLKIQPAKLEDSAVYLCASSQQLASNTGELFFGEGSRLTVL.

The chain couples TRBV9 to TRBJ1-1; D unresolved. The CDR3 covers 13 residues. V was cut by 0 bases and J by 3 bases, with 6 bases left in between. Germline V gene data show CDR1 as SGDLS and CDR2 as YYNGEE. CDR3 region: CASSVDSDTEAFF. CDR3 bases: TGTGCCAGCAGCGTAGATTCGGACACTGAAGCTTTCTTT.

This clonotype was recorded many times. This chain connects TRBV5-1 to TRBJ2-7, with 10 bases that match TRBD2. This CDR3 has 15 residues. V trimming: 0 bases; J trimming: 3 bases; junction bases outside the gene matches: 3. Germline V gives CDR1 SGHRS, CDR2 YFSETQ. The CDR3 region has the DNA TGCGCCAGCAGCTTGGGAGCGGGAGGGATCTACGAGCAGTACTTC. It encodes CASSLGAGGIYEQYF.

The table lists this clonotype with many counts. CDR3 nucleotide sequence: TGCAGTGCTTTGCCCGATAGCCTTAGCACAGATACGCAGTATTTT. It yields the protein CSALPDSLSTDTQYF. The chain uses TRBV20-1 and TRBJ2-3; no firm D call. This CDR3 spans 15 amino acids. V was cut by 5 bases and J by 0 bases, with 15 bases left in between. Germline loops: CDR1 DFQATT, CDR2 SNEGSKA (reference sequence).

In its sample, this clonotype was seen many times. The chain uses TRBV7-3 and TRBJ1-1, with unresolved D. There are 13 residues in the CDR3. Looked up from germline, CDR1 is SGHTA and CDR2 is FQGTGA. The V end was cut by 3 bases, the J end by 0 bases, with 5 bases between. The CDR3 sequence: CASSLRMNTEAFF. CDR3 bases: TGTGCCAGCAGCTTGAGGATGAACACTGAAGCTTTCTTT.

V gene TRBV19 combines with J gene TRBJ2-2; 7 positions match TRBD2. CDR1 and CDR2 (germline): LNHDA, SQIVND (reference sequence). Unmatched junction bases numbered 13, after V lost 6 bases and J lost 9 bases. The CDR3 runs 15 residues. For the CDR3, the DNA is TGTGCCAGTAGCCCCTGGGGCGGGGAGGGCCGGGAGCTGTTTTTT. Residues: CASSPWGGEGRELFF.

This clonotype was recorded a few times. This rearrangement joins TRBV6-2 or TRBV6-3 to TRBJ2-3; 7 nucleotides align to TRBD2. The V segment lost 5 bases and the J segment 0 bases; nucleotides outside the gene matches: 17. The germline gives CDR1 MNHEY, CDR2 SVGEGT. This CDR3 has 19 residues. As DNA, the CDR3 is TGTGCCAGCAGTACACGAACTAGCGCGGCAACCACTAGCACAGATACGCAGTATTTT. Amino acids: CASSTRTSAATTSTDTQYF.

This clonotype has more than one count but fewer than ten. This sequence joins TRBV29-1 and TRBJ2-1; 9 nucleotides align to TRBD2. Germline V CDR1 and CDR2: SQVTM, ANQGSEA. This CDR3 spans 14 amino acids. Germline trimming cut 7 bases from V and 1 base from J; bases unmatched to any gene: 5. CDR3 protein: CSARAGGSYNEQFF. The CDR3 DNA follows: TGCAGCGCCAGAGCGGGAGGATCCTACAATGAGCAGTTCTTC.

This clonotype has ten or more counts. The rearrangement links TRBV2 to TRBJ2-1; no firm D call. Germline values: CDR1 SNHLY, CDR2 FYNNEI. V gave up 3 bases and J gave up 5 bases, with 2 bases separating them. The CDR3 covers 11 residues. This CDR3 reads CASSDDNEQFF. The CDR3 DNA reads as TGTGCCAGCAGTGATGACAATGAGCAGTTCTTC.

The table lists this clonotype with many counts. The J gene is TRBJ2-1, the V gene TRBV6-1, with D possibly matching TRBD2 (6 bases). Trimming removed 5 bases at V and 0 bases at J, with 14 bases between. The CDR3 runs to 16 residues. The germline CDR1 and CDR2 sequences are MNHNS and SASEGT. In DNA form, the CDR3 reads TGTGCCAGCAGTCTGGAGGACGGGGGCTCCTACAATGAGCAGTTCTTC. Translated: CASSLEDGGSYNEQFF.

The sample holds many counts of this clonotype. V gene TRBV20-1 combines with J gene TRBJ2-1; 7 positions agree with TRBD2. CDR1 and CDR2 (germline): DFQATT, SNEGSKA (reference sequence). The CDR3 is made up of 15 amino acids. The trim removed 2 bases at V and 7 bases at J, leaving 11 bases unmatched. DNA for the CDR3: TGCAGTGCTAGACTTGCGGCGGGAGCTAGGAATGAGCAGTTCTTC. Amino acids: CSARLAAGARNEQFF.

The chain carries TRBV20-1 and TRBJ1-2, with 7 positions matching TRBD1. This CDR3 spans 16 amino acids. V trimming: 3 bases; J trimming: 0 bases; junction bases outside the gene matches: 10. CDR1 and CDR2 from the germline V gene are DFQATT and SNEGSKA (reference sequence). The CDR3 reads CSASETGTASNYGYTF. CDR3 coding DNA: TGCAGTGCTAGCGAAACCGGGACAGCATCTAACTATGGCTACACCTTC.